The 25 T cell receptor beta chains given below trace back to one sample, sequenced in a study of cytomegalovirus exposure and HLA in healthy donors. In the PCR, 60 Vbeta and 13 Jbeta primers were used. Measured with immunoSEQ multiplex PCR; TCRdb has only the in-frame clones, and not every one. The sample holds about 180,000 clones, 70% to 80% seen once. Sequencing was carried out using PBMCs. Receptors were obtained from a woman in her thirties or forties in good health and CMV-seronegative.

J is TRBJ2-5 and V is TRBV27; possibly TRBD1 for D (5 bases). Germline CDR1 is MNHEY and CDR2 is SMNVEV (reference sequence). V dropped 3 bases and J dropped 4 bases, with 9 bases sitting between them. The CDR3 loop spans 13 amino acids. CDR3 in amino acids: CASSFSQGETQYF. The DNA for the CDR3 is TGTGCCAGCAGTTTTAGTCAGGGAGAGACCCAGTACTTC.

The chain carries TRBV13 and TRBJ2-1, with D tentatively TRBD1 (6 bases). The CDR3 extends over 15 amino acids. Germline CDR1 reads PRHDT; CDR2 reads FYEKMQ (reference sequence). V lost 3 bases and J 2 bases, leaving 11 bases between the germline ends. The CDR3: CASSFRTEPYNEQFF. The CDR3 DNA follows: TGTGCCAGCAGCTTTCGGACAGAACCCTACAATGAGCAGTTCTTC.

The V and J genes are TRBV7-8 and TRBJ1-1; 9 nucleotides match TRBD1. This CDR3 has 15 amino acids. Per germline, CDR1 SGHVS and CDR2 FQNEAQ. Losses at the gene ends were 1 base for V and 6 bases for J; bases not matched to a gene: 6. The CDR3 sequence is CASSLGGTGHAEAFF. CDR3 nucleotide sequence: TGTGCCAGCAGCTTAGGCGGGACAGGGCACGCTGAAGCTTTCTTT.

This clone was observed once. The chain joins TRBV5-6 to TRBJ2-5; D is ambiguous. CDR1 is SGHDT, CDR2 YYEEEE, per germline. Trimming cost V 2 bases and J 5 bases, with 13 bases left between them. The CDR3 is 14 residues long. The CDR3 nucleotides read TGTGCCAGCAGCTTAATGGGCCCTGTTGAGACCCAGTACTTC. Amino acid sequence: CASSLMGPVETQYF.

The V gene is TRBV4-1, the J gene TRBJ2-7, with TRBD1 identical over 10 bases. The ends lost 2 bases at V and 4 bases at J; junction bases unmatched: 5. CDR3 size: 15 residues. Germline V gives CDR1 MGHRA, CDR2 YSYEKL. The CDR3 sequence is CASSQPTGGRYEQYF. Here the CDR3 DNA reads TGCGCCAGCAGCCAACCGACAGGGGGCCGGTACGAGCAGTACTTC.

The chain has TRBV7-9 and TRBJ2-7; a possible D gene is TRBD1 (6 bases). V lost 2 bases, J lost 1 base, and 15 bases lay in between. Germline V gene sequence: CDR1 SEHNR, CDR2 FQNEAQ (reference sequence). The CDR3 extends over 16 amino acids. The CDR3 bases are TGTGCCAGCAGCTTAACGACAGGAGAGAAGTCCTACGAGCAGTACTTC. It encodes CASSLTTGEKSYEQYF.

This chain joins TRBV5-6 and TRBJ2-5; 8 bases line up with TRBD1. The CDR3 has 15 amino acids. Germline V CDR1 and CDR2: SGHDT, YYEEEE. V lost 3 bases to trimming and J lost 2 bases; unmatched junction nucleotides: 6. The CDR3 protein is CASSSLGQGQETQYF. Here the CDR3 DNA reads TGTGCCAGCAGCTCCTTAGGACAGGGACAAGAGACCCAGTACTTC. Full variable domain (outside the CDR3, taken from reference TRBV5-6 and TRBJ2-5): DAGVTQSPTHLIKTRGQQVTLRCSPKSGHDTVSWYQQALGQGPQFIFQYYEEEERQRGNFPDRFSGHQFPNYSSELNVNALLLGDSALYLCASSSLGQGQETQYFGPGTRLLVL.

The chain combines TRBV11-1 with TRBJ2-5; 8 nucleotides agree with TRBD1. Trimming removed 0 bases from V and 2 bases from J; junction bases left unmatched: 2. The CDR3 contains 15 residues. Looked up from germline, CDR1 is SGHAT and CDR2 is FQDESV (reference sequence). The CDR3 spells CASSLADRGQETQYF. Here the CDR3 DNA reads TGTGCCAGCAGCTTAGCTGACAGGGGTCAAGAGACCCAGTACTTC. Full variable domain (remainder filled in from reference TRBV11-1 and TRBJ2-5): EAEVAQSPRYKITEKSQAVAFWCDPISGHATLYWYRQILGQGPELLVQFQDESVVDDSQLPKDRFSAERLKGVDSTLKIQPAELGDSAMYLCASSLADRGQETQYFGPGTRLLVL.

The CDR3 DNA reads as TGTGCCAGCAGTCTACCCTACGAGCAGTACTTC. This encodes CASSLPYEQYF. The V and J genes are TRBV6-1 and TRBJ2-5; no firm D call. The DNA end lines up better with TRBJ2-7; the J call may be wrong. The V gene's germline CDR1 is MNHNS and CDR2 SASEGT. The CDR3 is made up of 11 amino acids.

V is TRBV9 and J is TRBJ2-1; possibly TRBD2 for D (6 bases). The V end was cut by 0 bases, the J end by 9 bases, with 10 bases between. This CDR3 contains 13 residues. CDR1 and CDR2 from the germline V gene are SGDLS and YYNGEE. The CDR3 here is CASSVVTSSEQFF. The CDR3 bases are TGTGCCAGCAGCGTAGTGACTAGTAGTGAGCAGTTCTTC.

This chain links TRBV18 with TRBJ1-3; tentative D call: TRBD1 (5 bases). The CDR3 sequence is 16 residues long. Trimming removed 5 bases from V and 0 bases from J, with 14 bases in between. From germline, CDR1 is KGHSH and CDR2 LQKENI. The CDR3 coding sequence is TGTGCCAGCTCAGCAGACAGACAGCTCTCTGGAAACACCATATATTTT. Translation: CASSADRQLSGNTIYF.

With regard to this clone: A junction boundary mismatches the germline segment, possibly from a read error. The J gene is TRBJ1-5, the V gene TRBV5-6; D remains ambiguous. Germline loops: CDR1 SGHDT, CDR2 YYEEEE. The CDR3 runs 13 residues. The DNA of the CDR3 is TGTGCCAGCAGCTTTTCTGGAGGGCTCGAGGAGGATTTT. Translated: CASSFSGGLEEDF.

The sample holds a few counts of this clone. The rearrangement joins TRBV6-5 to TRBJ1-1, with TRBD1 identical over 8 bases. V lost 6 bases, J lost 4 bases, and 4 bases stayed unmatched. The CDR3 is 13 amino acids. Germline CDR1 MNHEY, CDR2 SVGAGI. CDR3 in amino acids: CASRITGGTEAFF. Here the CDR3 DNA reads TGTGCCAGCAGGATAACAGGGGGCACTGAAGCTTTCTTT.

The V gene is TRBV9, the J gene TRBJ2-5; D ambiguous. The J call may not be correct, given that the DNA end is closer to TRBJ2-7. The CDR3 has 10 amino acids. Germline V CDR1 and CDR2: SGDLS, YYNGEE. CDR3 coding DNA: TGTGCCAGCAGCGTACGCGAGCAGTACTTC. Its translation is CASSVREQYF.

The sample holds a few counts of this clone. V and J are TRBV15 and TRBJ1-4, with 7 bases aligning to TRBD1. CDR1 is LNHNV and CDR2 is YYDKDF in the germline V gene (reference sequence). The CDR3 extends over 15 amino acids. V lost 1 base, J lost 4 bases, and 3 bases stayed unmatched. The DNA for the CDR3 is TGTGCCACCAGCAGAGGAGGACAGGTTAATGAAAAACTGTTTTTT. Residues: CATSRGGQVNEKLFF.

The chain is built from TRBV28 and TRBJ2-1; TRBD1 is a possible D gene (7 bases). Germline CDR1 reads MDHEN; CDR2 reads SYDVKM. V was pared by 7 bases and J by 14 bases, with 18 bases between. The CDR3 runs to 12 residues. The CDR3 region has the DNA TGTGCCAGCATGACGGCAGGGGGGACGAAGTTCTTC. As protein: CASMTAGGTKFF.

The V and J genes are TRBV9 and TRBJ1-1; D may be TRBD1 (6 bases). Looked up from germline, CDR1 is SGDLS and CDR2 is YYNGEE. CDR3 size: 15 residues. Between the trimmed V and J ends, which lost 0 bases and 4 bases, there was a span of 13 bases. The CDR3 nucleotides read TGTGCCAGCAGCGTAGACGCTCGAGGGGGCACTGAAGCTTTCTTT. Its protein is CASSVDARGGTEAFF.

This rearrangement joins TRBV6-5 to TRBJ2-3; D remains ambiguous. Germline V lookup: CDR1 MNHEY, CDR2 SVGAGI. The CDR3 consists of 16 residues. V lost 0 bases to trimming and J lost 10 bases, with 20 bases between them. CDR3 in amino acids: CASSYSWVPTEFAQYF. Here the CDR3 DNA reads TGTGCCAGCAGTTACTCCTGGGTCCCCACAGAATTTGCGCAGTATTTT.

In DNA form, the CDR3 reads TGTGCCAGCAGCCTCCCAGGGTCCTACGAGCAGTACTTC. This codes for CASSLPGSYEQYF. This sequence joins TRBV7-9 and TRBJ2-7; D is possibly TRBD1 (5 bases). V lost 5 bases and J lost 1, with 9 bases in between. CDR3 length equals 13 residues. Germline CDR1 and CDR2: SEHNR and FQNEAQ (reference sequence). Supplemented by reference TRBV7-9 and TRBJ2-7, the full variable domain reads DTGVSQNPRHKITKRGQNVTFRCDPISEHNRLYWYRQTLGQGPEFLTYFQNEAQLEKSRLLSDRFSAERPKGSFSTLEIQRTEQGDSAMYLCASSLPGSYEQYFGPGTRLTVT.

This chain connects TRBV5-1 to TRBJ2-1; 9 positions match TRBD2. V was pared by 0 bases and J by 5 bases, with 9 bases of the junction left unmatched. The V gene's germline CDR1 is SGHRS and CDR2 YFSETQ. This CDR3 has 17 amino acids. The CDR3 bases are TGCGCCAGCAGCTTGGCCGCGGGGGGGGTAGGCAACAATGAGCAGTTCTTC. This encodes CASSLAAGGVGNNEQFF.

This chain connects TRBV18 to TRBJ2-4; D uncertain. CDR3 length: 12 amino acids. Germline V gives CDR1 KGHSH, CDR2 LQKENI. Trimming shortened V by 0 bases and J by 11 bases, and 8 bases separated the two germline ends. CDR3 in amino acids: CASSPPGQFQYF. The CDR3 nucleotides are TGTGCCAGCTCACCACCTGGGCAATTTCAGTACTTC.

This chain links TRBV9 with TRBJ2-2; 9 nucleotides align to TRBD2. After removal of 0 bases from V and 7 bases from J, the junction contained 13 bases not matched to a gene. The CDR3 is 18 amino acids. The V gene's germline CDR1 is SGDLS and CDR2 YYNGEE. The CDR3: CASSVGGGSGRSVGELFF. CDR3 nucleotides: TGTGCCAGCAGCGTAGGGGGAGGTAGCGGGAGAAGTGTCGGGGAGCTGTTTTTT.

The rearrangement joins TRBV18 to TRBJ1-2, with a tentative D call TRBD1 (6 bases). The CDR3 covers 14 residues. Germline CDR1 is KGHSH and CDR2 is LQKENI. Trimming stripped 6 bases from V and 1 base from J, with 12 bases between. The CDR3 spells CASSSGTSNYGYTF. In DNA, the CDR3 is TGTGCCAGCTCGTCCGGGACAAGTAACTATGGCTACACCTTC.

The J gene is TRBJ2-5, the V gene TRBV29-1; D is possibly TRBD2 (6 bases). The V gene's germline CDR1 is SQVTM and CDR2 ANQGSEA. The CDR3 consists of 13 residues. Trimming cost V 3 bases and J 5 bases, with 13 bases left between them. The CDR3 DNA is TGCAGCGTTGAGGAGGGATTTCACGAGACCCAGTACTTC. Protein product: CSVEEGFHETQYF.

The chain uses TRBV30 and TRBJ2-7; TRBD2 might be the D (6 bases). This CDR3 is 12 amino acids long. Germline CDR1 and CDR2: GTSNPN and SVGIG (reference sequence). Between the trimmed V and J ends, which lost 5 bases and 4 bases, there was a span of 12 bases. The CDR3 DNA sequence: TGTGCCTGGGGGGGGAGCGGGTACGAGCAGTACTTC. This gives the protein CAWGGSGYEQYF.